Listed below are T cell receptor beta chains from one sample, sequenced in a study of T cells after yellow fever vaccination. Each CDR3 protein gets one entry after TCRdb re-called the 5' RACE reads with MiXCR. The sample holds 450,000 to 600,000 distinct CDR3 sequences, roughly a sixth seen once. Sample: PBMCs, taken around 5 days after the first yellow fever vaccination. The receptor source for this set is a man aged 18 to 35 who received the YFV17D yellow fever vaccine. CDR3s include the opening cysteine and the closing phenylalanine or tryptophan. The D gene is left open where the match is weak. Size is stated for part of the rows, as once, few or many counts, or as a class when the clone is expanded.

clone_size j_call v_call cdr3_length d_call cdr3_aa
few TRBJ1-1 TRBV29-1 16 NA CSVEDHLRRVNTEAFF
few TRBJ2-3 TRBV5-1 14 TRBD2 CASSPGGADDTQYF
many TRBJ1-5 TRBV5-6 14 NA CASSFGRRGEPQHF
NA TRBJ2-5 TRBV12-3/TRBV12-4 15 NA CASRPPGPAKETQYF
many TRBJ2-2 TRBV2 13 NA CATTRSGTGELFF
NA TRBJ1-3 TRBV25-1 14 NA CASSDWAGGNTIYF
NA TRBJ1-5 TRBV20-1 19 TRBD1 CSARPVVGDRVGGNQPQHF
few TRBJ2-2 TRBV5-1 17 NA CASSTQTSTTRGGELFF
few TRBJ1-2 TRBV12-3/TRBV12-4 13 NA CASSFLGAEGYTF
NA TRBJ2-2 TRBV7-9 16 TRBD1 CASSAPGQGASGELFF
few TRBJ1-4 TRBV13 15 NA CASSFGSSGGEKLFF
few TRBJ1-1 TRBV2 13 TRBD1 CASSGTGFSEAFF
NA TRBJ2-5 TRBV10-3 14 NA CAISDPRVQETQYF
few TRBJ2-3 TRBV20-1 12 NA CSAPRSTDTQYF
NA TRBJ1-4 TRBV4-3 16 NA CASSQDSGRGSEKLFF
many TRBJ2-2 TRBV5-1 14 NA CASSLGMGPGELFF
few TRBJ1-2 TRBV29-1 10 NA CSVERGGYTF
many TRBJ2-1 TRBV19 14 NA CASSPTSSYNEQFF
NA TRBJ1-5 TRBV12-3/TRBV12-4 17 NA CASSLIVLGGYHQPQHF
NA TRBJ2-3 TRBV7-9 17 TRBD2 CASSPGLLGGGTDTQYF
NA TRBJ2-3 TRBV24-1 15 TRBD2 CATSDPGGSTDTQYF
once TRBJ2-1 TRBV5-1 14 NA CASSLRSTYNEQFF
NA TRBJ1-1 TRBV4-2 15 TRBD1 CASSQGAGQGTEAFF
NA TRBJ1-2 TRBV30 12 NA CAGTGGYYGYTF
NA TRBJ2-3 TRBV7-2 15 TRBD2 CASSSTSVVPDTQYF
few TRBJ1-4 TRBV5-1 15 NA CASSLAGQDNEKLFF
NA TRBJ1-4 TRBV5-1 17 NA CASSSDPGRSFNEKLFF
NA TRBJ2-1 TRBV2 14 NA CASSETWQHNEQFF
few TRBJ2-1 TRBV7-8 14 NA CASSSGAGLEEQFF
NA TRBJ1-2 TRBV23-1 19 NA CASNQLGGVIKPWDYGYTF
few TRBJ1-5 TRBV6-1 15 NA CASGVGSRSNQPQHF
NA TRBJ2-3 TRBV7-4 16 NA CASSALAALTTDTQYF
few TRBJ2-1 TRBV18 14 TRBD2 CASSPWAGDNEQFF
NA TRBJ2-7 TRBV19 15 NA CATRARSPTYYEQYF
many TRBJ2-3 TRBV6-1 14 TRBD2 CASSVSGGGDTQYF
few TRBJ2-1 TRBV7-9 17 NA CASSARGSGDRYNEQFF
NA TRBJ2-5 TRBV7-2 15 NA CASSLVRGDLETQYF
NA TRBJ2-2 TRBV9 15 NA CASSVEAGNTGELFF
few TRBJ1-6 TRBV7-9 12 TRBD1 CASSKQQGGLHF
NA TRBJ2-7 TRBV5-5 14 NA CASGPGVAGMEQYF
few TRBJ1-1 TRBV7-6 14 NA CASSPRALDTEAFF
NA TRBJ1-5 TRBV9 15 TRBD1 CASSAGTGVYQPQHF
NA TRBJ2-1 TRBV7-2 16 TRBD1 CASSLGRTGVGTEQFF
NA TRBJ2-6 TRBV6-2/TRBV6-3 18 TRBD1 CASSYVRGGVFGANVLTF
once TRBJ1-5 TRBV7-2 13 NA CASSQTTNQPQHF
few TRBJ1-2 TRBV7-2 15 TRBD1 CASSPRQGTYYGYTF
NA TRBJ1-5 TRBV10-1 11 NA CAPGGREPQHF
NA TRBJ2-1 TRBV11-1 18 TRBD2 CASSRQGTSGGDGNEQFF
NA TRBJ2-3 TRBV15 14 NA CATSRDGGPDTQYF
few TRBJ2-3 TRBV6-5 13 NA CASSFVNTDTQYF
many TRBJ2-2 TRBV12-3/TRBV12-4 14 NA CASSFGHNTGELFF
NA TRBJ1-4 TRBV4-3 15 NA CASSPRGGANEKLFF
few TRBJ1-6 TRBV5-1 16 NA CASSSSRGPNNSPLHF
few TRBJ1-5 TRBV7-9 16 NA CASSSPGLRGNQPQHF
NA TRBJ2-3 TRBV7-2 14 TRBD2 CASRLSGGADTQYF
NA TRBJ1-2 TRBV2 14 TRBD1 CASRERQGPFGYTF
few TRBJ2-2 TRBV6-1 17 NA CASRSAAGPSGTGELFF
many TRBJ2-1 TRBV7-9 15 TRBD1 CASSSRTGGYNEQFF
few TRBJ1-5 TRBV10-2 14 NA CASSDRVPNQPQHF
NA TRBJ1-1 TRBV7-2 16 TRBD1 CASSLAGTAMNTEAFF